Each of the 28 T cell receptor beta chains below was sequenced from the same sample in a study of blood T cells in healthy people across ages. With a J-beta primer mix and a sample-barcoded 5' primer, a second PCR ran 7 to 11 cycles. TCRdb ran MiXCR on the 5' RACE reads and lists one entry per CDR3 protein. The repertoire holds hundreds of thousands of distinct CDR3 sequences, with 35% to 60% as singletons. Source material: blood. The receptor source for this set is a man older than 75 in good health.

The chain has TRBV7-9 and TRBJ2-1; 8 bases agree with TRBD1. Germline V gene lookup returns CDR1 SEHNR and CDR2 FQNEAQ (reference sequence). CDR3 length equals 12 residues. Trimming cost V 5 bases and J 8 bases; bases outside gene matches: 2. CDR3 residues: CASSATGDEQFF. CDR3 bases: TGTGCCAGCAGCGCGACAGGGGATGAGCAGTTCTTC.

This clonotype was observed a handful of times. The gene calls are TRBV7-2 and TRBJ2-1; D is ambiguous. Per germline, CDR1 SGHTA and CDR2 FQGNSA. V was clipped by 0 bases and J by 0 bases, with 12 bases between them. There are 17 residues in the CDR3. The CDR3 nucleotides are TGTGCCAGCAGCTTAGCGCATCCGGAGAGCTCCTACAATGAGCAGTTCTTC. Amino acid sequence: CASSLAHPESSYNEQFF.

Details on this clonotype: At one boundary the junction diverges from the germline segment, which might be a read error. This chain connects TRBV6-6 to TRBJ2-5; tentative D call: TRBD1 (6 bases). Germline assignment: CDR1 MNHNY and CDR2 SVGAGI (reference sequence). The length of the CDR3 is 13 residues. In DNA form, the CDR3 reads TGTGCCGGCAGTACAGGGTATCAAGAGACCCAGTACTTC. Translated, it gives CAGSTGYQETQYF.

The rearrangement links TRBV29-1 to TRBJ2-1; D call uncertain. Germline CDR1 and CDR2: SQVTM and ANQGSEA. The CDR3 has 12 amino acids. The ends were cut back, 4 bases at V and 4 bases at J, with 8 bases in the middle. The DNA for the CDR3 is TGCAGCGTTGGGTCAGCGTACAATGAGCAGTTCTTC. This gives the protein CSVGSAYNEQFF.

CDR3 DNA: TGTGCCAGCAGCTTAACGACAGGGGCAAGCAATCAGCCCCAGCATTTT. This codes for CASSLTTGASNQPQHF. The V gene is TRBV7-2, the J gene TRBJ1-5; 8 bases are a match to TRBD1. The CDR3 contains 16 residues. V was pared by 2 bases and J by 1 base, with 4 bases of the junction left unmatched. Germline values: CDR1 SGHTA, CDR2 FQGNSA.

There are a few counts of this clonotype. CDR3: CASSSTRDRGSGETQYF. In DNA, the CDR3 is TGTGCCAGCAGTTCGACTAGGGACAGGGGGTCCGGTGAGACCCAGTACTTC. This rearrangement joins TRBV6-2 or TRBV6-3 to TRBJ2-5, with 11 bases lining up with TRBD1. After removal of 4 bases from V and 5 bases from J, the junction contained 12 bases not matched to a gene. The CDR3 runs 17 residues. From germline, CDR1 is MNHEY and CDR2 SVGEGT.

This clonotype has just one count. The rearrangement uses TRBV28 and TRBJ2-3; D may correspond to TRBD1 or TRBD2 (5 bases each). The CDR3 loop spans 15 amino acids. Germline lookup yields CDR1 MDHEN and CDR2 SYDVKM. Trimming removed 9 bases from V and 0 bases from J, with 16 bases in between. The DNA of the CDR3 is TGTGCCAGTACTACGGGGCCCCTCAGCACAGATACGCAGTATTTT. Encoded protein: CASTTGPLSTDTQYF.

There are a few counts of this clonotype. The chain recombines TRBV25-1 with TRBJ1-1; D may be TRBD1 (6 bases). CDR1 and CDR2 (germline): MGHDK, SYGVNS. This CDR3 spans 13 amino acids. V lost 3 bases and J lost 4, with 9 bases in between. CDR3 residues: CASSEGGGTEAFF. For the CDR3, the DNA is TGTGCCAGCAGTGAGGGAGGGGGCACTGAAGCTTTCTTT. The entire variable domain, with the rest obtained from reference TRBV25-1 and TRBJ1-1, is as follows: EADIYQTPRYLVIGTGKKITLECSQTMGHDKMYWYQQDPGMELHLIHYSYGVNSTEKGDLSSESTVSRIRTEHFPLTLESARPSHTSQYLCASSEGGGTEAFFGQGTRLTVV.

This clonotype has a handful of counts. This sequence joins TRBV14 and TRBJ1-4; possibly TRBD1 for D (6 bases). This CDR3 contains 15 residues. Germline-derived CDR1 and CDR2 are SGHDN and FVKESK. Trimming removed 5 bases at V and 5 bases at J, with 15 bases between. The CDR3 here is CASSSGAEENEKLFF. The CDR3, as DNA: TGTGCCAGCAGCTCGGGGGCAGAGGAAAATGAAAAACTGTTTTTT.

The gene calls are TRBV18 and TRBJ2-5; 8 bases line up with TRBD2. V dropped 11 bases and J dropped 5; count of bases not matched to a gene: 10. The CDR3 extends over 13 amino acids. The V gene's germline CDR1 is KGHSH and CDR2 LQKENI. The DNA of the CDR3 is TGTGCCGGCCAACCTGGACTAGCTGAGACCCAGTACTTC. It yields the protein CAGQPGLAETQYF.

This clonotype was recorded many times. This may arise from a read error, as a much more abundant clone is one base away. The genes are TRBV12-3 or TRBV12-4 and TRBJ2-3; D is unclear. CDR3 length: 14 amino acids. V was pared by 3 bases and J by 0 bases, with 7 bases between. CDR3 protein: CASSFRVSTDTQYF. CDR3 nucleotide sequence: TGTGCCAGCAGTTTTAGGGTGAGCACAGATACGCAGTATTTT.

This clonotype was observed a handful of times. This chain uses TRBV20-1 with TRBJ1-5, with 8 bases aligning to TRBD1. Germline trimming cut 2 bases from V and 2 bases from J; bases unmatched to any gene: 8. In germline, CDR1 is DFQATT, CDR2 SNEGSKA (reference sequence). The CDR3 has 16 residues. The CDR3 reads CSARSGTGGGNQPQHF. CDR3 nucleotide sequence: TGCAGTGCTAGATCGGGAACAGGGGGAGGCAATCAGCCCCAGCATTTT.

The genes are TRBV27 and TRBJ1-5; 7 positions agree with TRBD1. The CDR3 contains 13 residues. J lost 6 bases, V lost 5 bases, and 4 bases had no gene match. Germline CDR1 and CDR2: MNHEY and SMNVEV (reference sequence). CDR3 in amino acids: CASSIDRVQPQHF. CDR3 DNA: TGTGCCAGCAGTATAGACAGGGTTCAGCCCCAGCATTTT.

This chain connects TRBV18 to TRBJ2-2; TRBD2 is a possible D gene (6 bases). Germline loops: CDR1 KGHSH, CDR2 LQKENI. Trimming removed 3 bases from V and 6 bases from J, with 17 bases in between. The CDR3 covers 16 residues. DNA for the CDR3: TGTGCCAGCTCACCTCGATCGGAGGGCCGTCCCGGGGAGCTGTTTTTT. Translating gives CASSPRSEGRPGELFF.

The chain combines TRBV20-1 with TRBJ2-5, with D uncertain. The V end was cut by 3 bases, the J end by 2 bases, with 7 bases between. Germline assignment: CDR1 DFQATT and CDR2 SNEGSKA (reference sequence). This CDR3 contains 12 residues. The CDR3 sequence: CSASPPQETQYF. CDR3 nucleotide sequence: TGCAGTGCTAGCCCTCCACAAGAGACCCAGTACTTC.

This clonotype was counted a few times. The chain couples TRBV10-3 to TRBJ2-7, with D tentatively TRBD2 (5 bases). V lost 11 bases, J lost 5 bases, and 19 bases lay in between. The CDR3 extends over 13 amino acids. The V gene's germline CDR1 is ENHRY and CDR2 SYGVKD. CDR3 coding DNA: TGTGCCGCCCGAGACTACCTAGTTGACGAGCAGTACTTC. It specifies CAARDYLVDEQYF.

The rearrangement uses TRBV7-3 and TRBJ2-5, with D unresolved. V was trimmed by 2 bases and J by 5 bases, leaving 9 bases between them. This CDR3 has 13 residues. Germline values: CDR1 SGHTA, CDR2 FQGTGA. CDR3 DNA: TGTGCCAGCAGCTTATCGGTAGGGGAGACCCAGTACTTC. Protein: CASSLSVGETQYF.

V and J are TRBV25-1 and TRBJ2-3; D may be TRBD1 or TRBD2 (6 bases each). The CDR3 has 14 amino acids. CDR1 and CDR2 (germline): MGHDK, SYGVNS. Trimming shortened V by 5 bases and J by 4 bases, and 13 bases separated the two germline ends. The CDR3 sequence is CASSTPEGADTQYF. DNA for the CDR3: TGTGCCAGCAGTACACCGGAGGGGGCAGATACGCAGTATTTT.

The V and J genes are TRBV10-3 and TRBJ1-5; D is uncertain. V lost 4 bases to trimming and J lost 5 bases, with 9 bases between them. This CDR3 region has 13 residues. The germline V gene encodes CDR1 ENHRY and CDR2 SYGVKD. CDR3 bases: TGTGCCATCAGTGTTACAGCGGATCAGCCCCAGCATTTT. It specifies CAISVTADQPQHF.

Worth noting for this clonotype: A read error is possible here, since a much larger clone lies one base away. The chain combines TRBV20-1 with TRBJ2-1, with 7 bases that match TRBD2. The junction had 9 bases not matched to a gene; V was cut back by 2 bases and J by 8 bases. This CDR3 is 14 amino acids long. The germline V gene has CDR1 DFQATT and CDR2 SNEGSKA (reference sequence). The CDR3 bases are TGCAGTGCTAGAAGCCTAGCGGAACACGATGAGCAGTTCTTC. Amino acid sequence: CSARSLAEHDEQFF.

This clonotype was counted a single time. CDR3 loop: CASSLSGQEHNEQFF. For the CDR3, the DNA is TGTGCCAGCAGCTTAAGCGGCCAGGAACACAATGAGCAGTTCTTC. The chain employs TRBV7-3 and TRBJ2-1; D call uncertain. Germline CDR1 is SGHTA and CDR2 is FQGTGA. This CDR3 region has 15 residues. The V end lost 1 base, the J end lost 5 bases, and 12 bases lay between the germline ends.

The gene calls are TRBV4-2 and TRBJ1-4; weak D call: TRBD1 (5 bases). The CDR3 covers 13 residues. The germline CDR1 and CDR2 sequences are LGHNA and YNFKEQ. Trimming removed 0 bases at V and 7 bases at J, with 6 bases between. CDR3 sequence: CASSQETVEKLFF. The CDR3, as DNA: TGTGCCAGCAGCCAAGAGACAGTTGAAAAACTGTTTTTT.

This chain connects TRBV11-1 to TRBJ2-1; D is unclear. Germline CDR1 SGHAT, CDR2 FQDESV (reference sequence). This CDR3 is built from 15 residues. V was shortened by 1 base and J by 4 bases, with 11 bases between the two germline ends. The CDR3 region is CASSLGVGIYNEQFF. The CDR3 nucleotides read TGTGCCAGCAGCTTAGGGGTTGGAATTTACAATGAGCAGTTCTTC.

The chain links TRBV3-1 to TRBJ2-5, with TRBD2 matching 12 bases. Per the germline V gene, CDR1 is LGHDT and CDR2 is YNNKEL (reference sequence). CDR3 size: 16 residues. Germline trimming cut 4 bases from V and 4 bases from J; bases unmatched to any gene: 7. The chain's CDR3 is CASSPWTSGTGETQYF. The CDR3, as DNA: TGTGCCAGCAGCCCATGGACTAGCGGGACTGGAGAGACCCAGTACTTC.

The chain couples TRBV12-3 or TRBV12-4 to TRBJ1-4; D uncertain. CDR3 length: 17 residues. Trimming removed 7 bases at V and 3 bases at J, with 21 bases between. The CDR3 loop is CASKFRHSPEANEKLFF. CDR3 coding DNA: TGTGCCAGCAAGTTCAGACACAGTCCGGAGGCTAATGAAAAACTGTTTTTT.

This clonotype was seen a few times. V is TRBV28 and J is TRBJ2-5, with 7 bases fitting TRBD2. Germline CDR1 MDHEN, CDR2 SYDVKM. The CDR3 totals 15 residues. The trim removed 2 bases at V and 3 bases at J, leaving 6 bases unmatched. The chain's CDR3 is CASSLRGVQKETQYF. Here the CDR3 DNA reads TGTGCCAGCAGTTTACGGGGGGTTCAGAAAGAGACCCAGTACTTC.

The chain recombines TRBV7-6 with TRBJ2-1, with 12 bases aligning to TRBD2. J gave up 4 bases and V 5 bases, and 6 bases lay outside the gene matches. The germline CDR1 and CDR2 sequences are SGHVS and FNYEAQ. This CDR3 is 16 amino acids long. The CDR3 region has the DNA TGTGCCAGCAGCGGAAGGACTAGCGGGGCGTACAATGAGCAGTTCTTC. Its protein product is CASSGRTSGAYNEQFF.

The table lists this clonotype with a few counts. This chain uses TRBV7-2 with TRBJ2-1, with TRBD2 matching over 14 bases. Germline lookup yields CDR1 SGHTA and CDR2 FQGNSA. The CDR3 loop spans 14 amino acids. Germline trimming cut 2 bases from V and 12 bases from J; bases unmatched to any gene: 3. CDR3 in DNA: TGTGCCAGCAGCTTATTGACTAGCGGGAGGGTGCAGTTCTTC. This sequence encodes CASSLLTSGRVQFF.